The 22 T cell receptor beta chains presented below share a single source sample, sequenced in a study of blood T cell repertoires in COVID-19. Sequencing was performed with immunoSEQ multiplex PCR; in TCRdb, only in-frame clones are kept and a portion is missing. The table shows hundreds of thousands of clones, with more than 80% occurring only once. Sequenced: PBMCs or T cells enriched from blood (not recorded which). These receptors were obtained from a man between 18 and 35 years old who had recovered from COVID-19.

This clone was recorded once. CDR3: CASSPGQTSGNTIYF. DNA for the CDR3: TGCGCCAGCAGCCCCGGACAGACCTCTGGAAACACCATATATTTT. The chain recombines TRBV5-1 with TRBJ1-3; tentative D call: TRBD1 (6 bases). V lost 4 bases, J lost 0 bases, and 11 bases lay in between. The V gene's germline CDR1 is SGHRS and CDR2 YFSETQ. This CDR3 has 15 residues.

CDR3 region: CASSLGADEQFF. The CDR3 nucleotides are TGCGCCAGCAGCTTAGGAGCGGATGAGCAGTTCTTC. The J gene is TRBJ2-1, the V gene TRBV5-1; possible D gene TRBD2, 5 bases. With 2 bases removed from V and 8 bases from J, the gap between germline ends came to 8 bases. Germline V gene data show CDR1 as SGHRS and CDR2 as YFSETQ. This CDR3 contains 12 residues.

This chain joins TRBV29-1 and TRBJ1-2, with 8 bases matching TRBD1. With 3 bases clipped from V and 5 bases from J, the junction kept 5 bases outside the gene matches. CDR1 SQVTM and CDR2 ANQGSEA come from the germline V gene. The length of the CDR3 is 13 residues. The CDR3 nucleotides are TGCAGCGTTGAGCAGGGGGCTAGGTATGGCTACACCTTC. Translated, it gives CSVEQGARYGYTF. The full variable domain, completed using reference TRBV29-1 and TRBJ1-2, is SAVISQKPSRDICQRGTSLTIQCQVDSQVTMMFWYRQQPGQSLTLIATANQGSEATYESGFVIDKFPISRPNLTFSTLTVSNMSPEDSSIYLCSVEQGARYGYTFGSGTRLTVV.

This clone was seen a single time. This sample also contains other DNA sequences that code for the same CDR3. The gene calls are TRBV7-2 and TRBJ1-2; no definite D call. CDR1 is SGHTA, CDR2 FQGNSA, per germline. V dropped 0 bases and J dropped 4 bases, with 9 bases sitting between them. There are 14 residues in the CDR3. This chain's CDR3 is CASSLAQGLYGYTF. The DNA of the CDR3 is TGTGCCAGCAGCTTAGCGCAAGGACTCTATGGCTACACCTTC.

The genes are TRBV3-1 (or the pseudogene TRBV3-2) and TRBJ2-3; 11 bases line up with TRBD2. V lost 0 bases, J lost 4 bases, and 6 bases stayed unmatched. CDR1 and CDR2 from the germline V gene are LGHDT and YNNKEL (reference sequence). The CDR3 totals 17 residues. DNA of the CDR3: TGTGCCAGCAGCCAAGATCCTAGCGGGAGGATCCCAGATACGCAGTATTTT. Residues: CASSQDPSGRIPDTQYF.

This chain joins TRBV19 and TRBJ1-1; D is undetermined. The CDR3 contains 11 residues. V shed 5 bases and J shed 6 bases, with 7 bases lying between them. Germline lookup yields CDR1 LNHDA and CDR2 SQIVND (reference sequence). The CDR3 region has the DNA TGTGCCAGTAGTCACGGGGCTGAAGCTTTCTTT. Its translation is CASSHGAEAFF.

The chain is built from TRBV28 and TRBJ2-1, with 11 bases that match TRBD2. Unmatched junction bases numbered 8, after V lost 5 bases and J lost 8 bases. This CDR3 is 15 amino acids long. Germline V lookup: CDR1 MDHEN, CDR2 SYDVKM. The CDR3 is CASSPNLAGGYEQFF. DNA for the CDR3: TGTGCCAGCAGTCCCAACCTAGCGGGAGGCTATGAGCAGTTCTTC.

The chain is built from TRBV19 and TRBJ1-6, with 8 positions matching TRBD1. From germline, CDR1 is LNHDA and CDR2 SQIVND (reference sequence). The CDR3 consists of 14 residues. V was pared by 4 bases and J by 11 bases, with 7 bases of the junction left unmatched. The CDR3 DNA follows: TGTGCCAGTAGTACGGACAGGGTTCGGACACCCCTCCACTTT. Protein sequence: CASSTDRVRTPLHF.

The chain carries TRBV7-8 and TRBJ1-3, with 7 positions matching TRBD1. Germline V CDR1 and CDR2: SGHVS, FQNEAQ. The trim removed 2 bases at V and 5 bases at J, leaving 12 bases unmatched. CDR3 length: 17 residues. DNA of the CDR3: TGTGCCAGCAGCTTACCCCGGGCACAGGGGCGTAGAAACACCATATATTTT. It translates to CASSLPRAQGRRNTIYF.

The V gene is TRBV7-9, the J gene TRBJ1-1, with D possibly matching TRBD1 (5 bases). This CDR3 is 13 amino acids long. Germline V CDR1 and CDR2: SEHNR, FQNEAQ (reference sequence). The germline V and J ends were trimmed by 7 bases and 9 bases, with 18 bases remaining between them. The CDR3 reads CASTNGGIGKAFF. DNA for the CDR3: TGTGCCAGCACTAACGGGGGGATTGGGAAAGCTTTCTTT.

This clone appeared once. This chain joins TRBV5-1 and TRBJ2-2; 7 nucleotides align to TRBD2. Germline loops: CDR1 SGHRS, CDR2 YFSETQ. The trim removed 0 bases at V and 6 bases at J, leaving 11 bases unmatched. The CDR3 covers 17 residues. The CDR3, as DNA: TGCGCCAGCAGCTTGGGGTCGACTAGCATCGTCGCCGGGGAGCTGTTTTTT. Translated: CASSLGSTSIVAGELFF. Combining the CDR3 with reference TRBV5-1 and TRBJ2-2 gives the whole variable domain KAGVTQTPRYLIKTRGQQVTLSCSPISGHRSVSWYQQTPGQGLQFLFEYFSETQRNKGNFPGRFSGRQFSNSRSEMNVSTLELGDSALYLCASSLGSTSIVAGELFFGEGSRLTVL.

This clone was seen only once. The same CDR3 can be traced to other DNA sequences in this sample. The chain is built from TRBV3-1 (or the pseudogene TRBV3-2) and TRBJ1-4; unclear D gene. The CDR3 consists of 14 residues. The ends were cut back, 4 bases at V and 0 bases at J, with 6 bases in the middle. Germline values: CDR1 LGHDT, CDR2 YNNKEL (reference sequence). CDR3: CASSPSATNEKLFF. DNA of the CDR3: TGTGCCAGCAGCCCCTCAGCAACTAATGAAAAACTGTTTTTT.

V is TRBV12-3 or TRBV12-4 and J is TRBJ1-3; 7 positions match TRBD1. There are 13 residues in the CDR3. Losses at the gene ends were 5 bases for V and 8 bases for J; bases not matched to a gene: 6. The CDR3 nucleotides are TGTGCCAGCAGTGGGACAGCCGACTACACCATATATTTT. Its protein is CASSGTADYTIYF.

The chain carries TRBV7-9 and TRBJ2-7, with D perhaps matching TRBD1 (6 bases). Trimming stripped 4 bases from V and 1 base from J, with 14 bases between. Germline CDR1 is SEHNR and CDR2 is FQNEAQ (reference sequence). The length of the CDR3 is 15 residues. In nucleotides, the CDR3 is TGTGCCAGCAGCTCACAGGACAGTAGATCCTACGAGCAGTACTTC. It yields the protein CASSSQDSRSYEQYF.

The chain links TRBV9 to TRBJ1-1; the D gene is possibly TRBD1 (5 bases). The ends were cut back, 2 bases at V and 3 bases at J, with 17 bases in the middle. The CDR3 length is 16 residues. The germline V gene encodes CDR1 SGDLS and CDR2 YYNGEE. CDR3 sequence (DNA): TGTGCCAGCAGCGTCGGAAGGGGCGGAGGGGACACTGAAGCTTTCTTT. Encoded protein: CASSVGRGGGDTEAFF.

The J gene is TRBJ2-5, the V gene TRBV7-9, with 10 bases aligning to TRBD2. CDR3 length equals 14 residues. CDR1 is SEHNR, CDR2 FQNEAQ, per germline (reference sequence). Unmatched junction bases numbered 4, after V lost 4 bases and J lost 5 bases. CDR3 DNA: TGTGCCAGCAGCTCAGCGGGAGGGTGGGAGACCCAGTACTTC. Protein sequence: CASSSAGGWETQYF.

The chain recombines TRBV4-1 with TRBJ1-5, with D unclear. V dropped 1 base and J dropped 0 bases, with 13 bases sitting between them. The CDR3 is 17 amino acids. The germline V gene encodes CDR1 MGHRA and CDR2 YSYEKL. In DNA, the CDR3 is TGCGCCAGCAGCCAAGGACCTGGGCGAAATAGCAATCAGCCCCAGCATTTT. Translated: CASSQGPGRNSNQPQHF.

V usage is TRBV11-2 and J usage is TRBJ2-1, with 7 bases that match TRBD2. Trimming at V came to 4 bases and at J to 4 bases, leaving 4 bases not matched to a gene. Germline CDR1 reads SGHAT; CDR2 reads FQNNGV. This CDR3 has 14 amino acids. CDR3: CASSSSGVYNEQFF. CDR3 coding DNA: TGTGCCAGCAGCTCGAGCGGGGTATACAATGAGCAGTTCTTC.

V is TRBV6-7 and J is TRBJ1-5, with TRBD1 matching over 7 bases. TRBV6-7 is filed as an ORF, its function uncertain. The CDR3 extends over 14 amino acids. With 6 bases clipped from V and 7 bases from J, the junction kept 9 bases outside the gene matches. CDR3 bases: TGTGCCAGCAGCTCCCGGGACAGCGGACAGCCCCAGCATTTT. Residues: CASSSRDSGQPQHF.

The gene calls are TRBV5-1 and TRBJ2-7, with no clear D. The V end lost 4 bases, the J end lost 1 base, and 12 bases lay between the germline ends. The germline V gene encodes CDR1 SGHRS and CDR2 YFSETQ. The CDR3 contains 14 residues. CDR3 protein: CASSSQEPSYEQYF. Here the CDR3 DNA reads TGCGCCAGCAGCAGCCAGGAACCGTCCTACGAGCAGTACTTC.

The chain links TRBV29-1 to TRBJ1-1; 11 bases line up with TRBD1. Germline trimming cut 3 bases from V and 6 bases from J; bases unmatched to any gene: 12. Germline V lookup: CDR1 SQVTM, CDR2 ANQGSEA. The CDR3 is made up of 16 amino acids. The CDR3 here is CSVERAGTGGVAEAFF. The CDR3 nucleotides read TGCAGCGTTGAGAGGGCCGGGACAGGGGGAGTCGCTGAAGCTTTCTTT.

J is TRBJ1-2 and V is TRBV10-2; D perhaps matches TRBD1 (6 bases). The CDR3 length is 13 residues. V lost 6 bases and J 1 base, leaving 9 bases between the germline ends. Germline V CDR1 and CDR2: WSHSY, SAAADI. The CDR3 protein is CASRGQNNYGYTF. CDR3 in DNA: TGCGCCAGCAGAGGACAGAATAACTATGGCTACACCTTC.